A single T cell receptor beta chain is shown here with its context. What it binds is not known. The CDR3 spans 13 residues. The germline CDR1 and CDR2 sequences are KGHSH and LQKENI. The V gene lost 3 bases and the J gene lost 5 bases, with 11 bases spanning the gap. This specimen comes from a study of a mutant IDH1 vaccine in newly diagnosed glioma. The time point here: week 11, during vaccination. A 20-mer mutant IDH1 peptide at 300 ug was injected subcutaneously with topical imiquimod. Profiling relied on immunoSEQ multiplex PCR, and the TCRdb table lists in-frame clones only, not all of them. Of 20,000 to 25,000 clones listed, approximately 89% are singletons.

The sequence derives from a woman in her thirties or forties with glioma. The sequencing here drew on PBMCs, taken from a glioma patient whose treatment included an IDH1 peptide vaccine. This rearrangement joins TRBV18 to TRBJ2-7; D remains ambiguous. The CDR3 is CASSPGPGDEQYF. The DNA of the CDR3 is TGTGCCAGCTCACCGGGCCCCGGCGACGAGCAGTACTTC.